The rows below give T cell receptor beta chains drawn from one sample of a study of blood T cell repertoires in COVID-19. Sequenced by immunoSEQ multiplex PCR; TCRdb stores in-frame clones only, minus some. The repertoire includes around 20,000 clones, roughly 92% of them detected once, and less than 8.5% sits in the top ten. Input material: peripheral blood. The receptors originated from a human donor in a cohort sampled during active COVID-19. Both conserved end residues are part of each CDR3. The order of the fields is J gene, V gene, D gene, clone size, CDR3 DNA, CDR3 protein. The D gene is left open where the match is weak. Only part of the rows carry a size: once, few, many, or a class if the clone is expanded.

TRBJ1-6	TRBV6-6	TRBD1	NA	TGTGCCAGCAGTCCAGACAGGGGTGGTTCACCCCTCCACTTT	CASSPDRGGSPLHF
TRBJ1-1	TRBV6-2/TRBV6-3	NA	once	TGTGCCAGCAGTTACGTAGGCAGCGGCACTGAAGCTTTCTTT	CASSYVGSGTEAFF
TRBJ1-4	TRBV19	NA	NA	TGTGCCAGTAGTATAGTCGGGGGGGCCTCTCATGAAAAACTGTTTTTT	CASSIVGGASHEKLFF
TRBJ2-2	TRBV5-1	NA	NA	TGCGCCAGCAGCCGCCGAACGGGGGACACCGGGGAGCTGTTTTTT	CASSRRTGDTGELFF
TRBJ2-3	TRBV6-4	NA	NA	TGTGCCAGCAGTTTGGGCAGCGGTAGCACAGATACGCAGTATTTT	CASSLGSGSTDTQYF
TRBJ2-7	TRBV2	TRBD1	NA	TGTGCCAGCAGTCCGGGACAGGGGGTTTCCGAGCAGTACTTC	CASSPGQGVSEQYF
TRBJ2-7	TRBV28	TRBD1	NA	TGTGCCAGCAGTCGACAGGGTCGCGGCTACGAGCAGTACTTC	CASSRQGRGYEQYF
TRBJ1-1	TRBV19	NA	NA	TGTGCCAGTAGTCTCTCAGGGCCAGCGCCTGAAGCTTTCTTT	CASSLSGPAPEAFF
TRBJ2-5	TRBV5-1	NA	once	TGCGCCAGCAGCTCTGAGGTTCAAGAGACCCAGTACTTC	CASSSEVQETQYF
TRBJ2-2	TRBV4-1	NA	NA	TGCGCCAGCAGGGGGGCCGCGAACACCGGGGAGCTGTTTTTT	CASRGAANTGELFF
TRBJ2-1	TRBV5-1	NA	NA	TGCGCCAGCAGCTTGGGTGGCCAACCATCGTACAATGAGCAGTTCTTC	CASSLGGQPSYNEQFF
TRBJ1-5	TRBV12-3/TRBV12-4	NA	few	TGTGCCAGCAGCCAGGGTAGCAATCAGCCCCAGCATTTT	CASSQGSNQPQHF
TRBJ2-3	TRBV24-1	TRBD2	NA	TGTGCCACCAGTGACCCCGTAGCGGGAGGAACAGATACGCAGTATTTT	CATSDPVAGGTDTQYF
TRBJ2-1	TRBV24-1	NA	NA	TGTGCCACCAGTCGACTAGAGGACAATGAGCAGTTCTTC	CATSRLEDNEQFF
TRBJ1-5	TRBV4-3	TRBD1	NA	TGCGCCAGCAGCCAAGGCAGGGGGGATCAGCCCCAGCATTTT	CASSQGRGDQPQHF
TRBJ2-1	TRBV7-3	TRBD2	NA	TGTGCCAGCAGCTTGGGCGGGAGCTACAATGAGCAGTTCTTC	CASSLGGSYNEQFF
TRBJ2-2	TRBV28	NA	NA	TGTGCCAGCAGTTTATGGGGAGACTATAACACCGGGGAGCTGTTTTTT	CASSLWGDYNTGELFF
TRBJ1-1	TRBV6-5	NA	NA	TGTGCCAGCAGTTACTCGGGGGCTCCGGGAGCTTTCTTT	CASSYSGAPGAFF
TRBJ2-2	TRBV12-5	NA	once	TGTGCTAGTGGTTGGGGACAACGGGGCGGGGAGCTGTTTTTT	CASGWGQRGGELFF
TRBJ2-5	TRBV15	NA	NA	TGTGCCACCAGCAGGGCCTCGTCAGGAGAGACCCAGTACTTC	CATSRASSGETQYF
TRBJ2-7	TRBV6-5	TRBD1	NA	TGTGCCAGCAGTCCCGGGACAGGTTGGGGCTACGAGCAGTACTTC	CASSPGTGWGYEQYF
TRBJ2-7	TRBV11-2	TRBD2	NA	TGTGCCAGCAGCTTTGGGGTTGGGAGGGAGTACGAGCAGTACTTC	CASSFGVGREYEQYF
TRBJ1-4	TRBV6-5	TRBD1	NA	TGTGCCAGCCGAGAGACAGGGAGGGAAAAACTGTTTTTT	CASRETGREKLFF
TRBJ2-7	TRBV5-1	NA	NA	TGCGCCAGCGGGCTGGGTGGAGGAGAGCAGTACTTC	CASGLGGGEQYF
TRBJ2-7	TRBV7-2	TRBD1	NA	TGTGCCAGCAGCTTCAGCCCGACAGGGGGCGTTTGGCAGTACTTC	CASSFSPTGGVWQYF
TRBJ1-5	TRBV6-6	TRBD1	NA	TGTGCCAGCAGTCGGACAGGGGGCGCGAGTAGCAATCAGCCCCAGCATTTT	CASSRTGGASSNQPQHF
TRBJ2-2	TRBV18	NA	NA	TGTGCCAGCTCACCCCAGGACATACAGAACACCGGGGAGCTGTTTTTT	CASSPQDIQNTGELFF
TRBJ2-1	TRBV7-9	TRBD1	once	TGTGCCAGCAGCTCCGGGACAGAATACAATGAGCAGTTCTTC	CASSSGTEYNEQFF
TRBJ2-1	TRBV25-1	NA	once	TGTGCCAGCAGTGAAGGAGGCGGGGAGACCTACAATGAGCAGTTCTTC	CASSEGGGETYNEQFF
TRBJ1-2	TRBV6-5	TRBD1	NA	TGTGCCAGCAGCGCAGACAGGGATGATGGCTACACCTTC	CASSADRDDGYTF
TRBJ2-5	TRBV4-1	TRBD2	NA	TGCGCCAGCAGCTTTAGCGGGGTCCAAGAGACCCAGTACTTC	CASSFSGVQETQYF
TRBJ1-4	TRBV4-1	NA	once	TGCGCCAGCAGCCAAGTCTCAGGGCAGGGAAACGGAGAAAAACTGTTTTTT	CASSQVSGQGNGEKLFF
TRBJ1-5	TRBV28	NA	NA	TGTGCCAGCAGTTTCACAGGTAGCAATCAGCCCCAGCATTTT	CASSFTGSNQPQHF
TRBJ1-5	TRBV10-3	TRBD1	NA	TGTGCCATCAGTGCGGGACAGGGGGGCAATCAGCCCCAGCATTTT	CAISAGQGGNQPQHF
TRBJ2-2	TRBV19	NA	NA	TGTGCCAGTAGTAGCGGGACGCCATACACCGGGGAGCTGTTTTTT	CASSSGTPYTGELFF
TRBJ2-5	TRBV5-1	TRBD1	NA	TGCGCCAGCAGCATGGGGACAGTACAAGAGACCCAGTACTTC	CASSMGTVQETQYF
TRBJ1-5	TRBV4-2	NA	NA	TGTGCCAGCAGCCAAGCTGAGCCGATCAATCAGCCCCAGCATTTT	CASSQAEPINQPQHF
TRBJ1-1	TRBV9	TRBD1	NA	TGTGCCAGCAGCGTGGGGGACAGGGGGTATCAGGACACTGAAGCTTTCTTT	CASSVGDRGYQDTEAFF
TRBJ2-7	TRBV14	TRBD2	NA	TGTGCCAGCAGCCAAGTACTAGCGGGAGGGCCAGAGTACTTC	CASSQVLAGGPEYF
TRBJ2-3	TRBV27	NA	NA	TGTGCCAGCAGTCTGGTTGAGAGCACAGATACGCAGTATTTT	CASSLVESTDTQYF
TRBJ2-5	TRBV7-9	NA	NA	TGTGCCAGCAGCTCCCGGACAGCTTCGGAGACCCAGTACTTC	CASSSRTASETQYF
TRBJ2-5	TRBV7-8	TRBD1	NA	TGTGCCAGCAGCCAGCCGGGGACAGGGATGGAGACCCAGTACTTC	CASSQPGTGMETQYF